The rows below give T cell receptor beta chains drawn from one sample of a study of shared clonotypes between healthy human individuals. The repertoire was sequenced with immunoSEQ multiplex PCR; TCRdb's copy has only in-frame clones and lacks some. The sample shows a few million clones, approximately 95% of them seen only once. Sequencing was carried out using naive CD4+ T cells sorted from blood. These receptors came from a young man in good health. Each CDR3 is given with its conserved first and last residue. Each record gives: D gene, V gene, J gene, clone size, CDR3 protein, CDR3 DNA. A D gene is named only where the DNA matches it firmly. A clone size is listed for some rows: how often the clone was seen (once, few, many), or a class if it is expanded.

NA	TRBV18	TRBJ2-2	NA	CASSPRAATNTGELFF	TGTGCCAGCTCACCAAGGGCAGCCACTAACACCGGGGAGCTGTTTTTT
TRBD1	TRBV9	TRBJ2-1	NA	CASSDAGTGIYEQFF	TGTGCCAGCAGCGACGCCGGGACAGGGATCTATGAGCAGTTCTTC
TRBD1	TRBV6-5	TRBJ2-7	NA	CASSYLRGSYEQYF	TGTGCCAGCAGCTACCTCAGGGGGTCCTACGAGCAGTACTTC
NA	TRBV5-5	TRBJ2-7	NA	CASSLAGTQLYEQYF	TGTGCCAGCAGCTTGGCCGGTACTCAGCTGTACGAGCAGTACTTC
NA	TRBV6-1	TRBJ2-5	NA	CASTTDYGGETQYF	TGTGCCAGCACTACGGACTACGGGGGAGAGACCCAGTACTTC
NA	TRBV19	TRBJ2-1	NA	CASSIAEGYNEQFF	TGTGCCAGTAGTATAGCGGAGGGATACAATGAGCAGTTCTTC
TRBD1	TRBV6-5	TRBJ1-2	NA	CASSPGDRDYGYTF	TGTGCCAGCAGTCCGGGTGACAGGGACTATGGCTACACCTTC
NA	TRBV2	TRBJ1-5	NA	CASSGLYQPQHF	TGTGCCAGCAGTGGACTATATCAGCCCCAGCATTTT
NA	TRBV12-5	TRBJ1-1	NA	CASGHTPNTEAFF	TGTGCTAGTGGTCATACTCCGAACACTGAAGCTTTCTTT
TRBD1	TRBV6-1	TRBJ2-7	NA	CASSEVGTAPYEQYF	TGTGCCAGCAGTGAAGTTGGGACAGCACCCTACGAGCAGTACTTC
TRBD1	TRBV5-6	TRBJ2-1	NA	CASSLVGTASNNEQFF	TGTGCCAGCAGCTTGGTTGGGACAGCCTCAAATAATGAGCAGTTCTTC
NA	TRBV7-8	TRBJ1-3	NA	CASSPRFGGTIYF	TGTGCCAGCAGCCCCCGTTTTGGCGGAACCATATATTTT
TRBD2	TRBV6-1	TRBJ2-3	NA	CASSGQTGGRPDTQYF	TGTGCCAGCAGTGGCCAAACGGGGGGGCGGCCAGATACGCAGTATTTT
NA	TRBV9	TRBJ1-2	NA	CASSVGLRYTF	TGTGCCAGCAGCGTAGGTCTCCGTTACACCTTC
NA	TRBV9	TRBJ2-7	few	CASSVATNSYEQYF	TGTGCCAGCAGCGTAGCTACCAACTCCTACGAGCAGTACTTC
TRBD1	TRBV27	TRBJ1-2	NA	CASSFRTGTGYTF	TGTGCCAGCAGTTTTAGGACAGGGACTGGCTACACCTTC
NA	TRBV1	TRBJ2-7	NA	CTSSRLTGPYEQYF	TGCACCAGCAGCCGTCTGACGGGCCCCTACGAGCAGTACTTC
NA	TRBV7-8	TRBJ1-6	NA	CASSPSTPQGSSYNSPLHF	TGTGCCAGCAGCCCTTCAACCCCCCAAGGCTCGTCCTATAATTCACCCCTCCACTTT
NA	TRBV10-3	TRBJ1-1	once	CAISLGGTGTEAFF	TGTGCCATCAGTTTGGGGGGCACGGGCACTGAAGCTTTCTTT
TRBD1	TRBV11-1	TRBJ1-3	NA	CASSPGQNSGNTIYF	TGTGCCAGCAGCCCGGGACAGAACTCTGGAAACACCATATATTTT
TRBD1	TRBV28	TRBJ1-2	NA	CASSSWTGDYGYTF	TGTGCCAGCAGTTCCTGGACAGGGGACTATGGCTACACCTTC
NA	TRBV11-3	TRBJ2-7	NA	CASSLGSGEQYF	TGTGCCAGCAGCTTGGGATCAGGCGAGCAGTACTTC
TRBD2	TRBV5-4	TRBJ2-7	NA	CASSFPQTSGVTYEQYF	TGTGCCAGCAGCTTCCCCCAGACTAGCGGGGTCACCTACGAGCAGTACTTC
NA	TRBV5-1	TRBJ2-2	NA	CASSFLGGVKPGELFF	TGCGCCAGCAGCTTTCTGGGCGGGGTTAAACCCGGGGAGCTGTTTTTT
TRBD2	TRBV25-1	TRBJ2-3	NA	CASSDSGGADTQYF	TGTGCCAGCAGTGATTCCGGGGGGGCCGATACGCAGTATTTT
NA	TRBV25-1	TRBJ2-1	NA	CASSEFRAGSYNEQFF	TGTGCCAGCAGTGAATTCCGTGCGGGATCCTACAATGAGCAGTTCTTC
NA	TRBV30	TRBJ1-6	NA	CAWSVEVRISPLHF	TGTGCCTGGAGTGTAGAAGTGAGGATTTCACCCCTCCACTTT
TRBD1	TRBV5-5	TRBJ2-2	NA	CASREGQGYTGELFF	TGTGCCAGCAGGGAGGGACAGGGGTACACCGGGGAGCTGTTTTTT
TRBD2	TRBV27	TRBJ2-2	NA	CASRTSGGFGELFF	TGTGCCAGCAGGACTAGCGGGGGGTTTGGGGAGCTGTTTTTT
NA	TRBV4-1	TRBJ2-1	NA	CASSQEGELAYNEQFF	TGCGCCAGCAGCCAAGAAGGCGAACTAGCTTACAATGAGCAGTTCTTC
TRBD2	TRBV10-3	TRBJ2-1	NA	CAISDGTTSYNEQFF	TGTGCCATCAGTGATGGGACTACCTCCTACAATGAGCAGTTCTTC
NA	TRBV2	TRBJ2-2	NA	CASRQGVTGELFF	TGTGCCAGCAGACAGGGAGTCACCGGGGAGCTGTTTTTT
TRBD1	TRBV6-4	TRBJ1-2	NA	CASSGGTGPYGYTF	TGTGCCAGCAGTGGGGGGACAGGTCCCTATGGCTACACCTTC
NA	TRBV19	TRBJ1-6	NA	CASSIKETSSYNSPLHF	TGTGCCAGTAGTATTAAAGAGACGAGCTCCTATAATTCACCCCTCCACTTT
NA	TRBV28	TRBJ1-5	NA	CASSADSFNQPQHF	TGTGCCAGCAGCGCGGACAGTTTCAATCAGCCCCAGCATTTT
NA	TRBV28	TRBJ2-7	NA	CASNPGPWGEQYF	TGTGCCAGCAACCCGGGGCCGTGGGGCGAGCAGTACTTC
TRBD1	TRBV5-8	TRBJ2-1	NA	CASSMDRGSYNEQFF	TGTGCCAGCAGCATGGACAGGGGCTCCTACAATGAGCAGTTCTTC
NA	TRBV30	TRBJ2-6	NA	CAWTPSGANVLTF	TGTGCCTGGACCCCCTCTGGGGCCAACGTCCTGACTTTC
NA	TRBV2	TRBJ2-5	NA	CASSEFGPTSETQYF	TGTGCCAGCAGTGAATTTGGACCCACGTCAGAGACCCAGTACTTC
NA	TRBV6-6	TRBJ2-5	NA	CASRGSAETQYF	TGTGCCAGCAGAGGGTCGGCGGAGACCCAGTACTTC
NA	TRBV2	TRBJ1-1	NA	CASSVGFYTEAFF	TGTGCCAGCAGTGTGGGGTTTTACACTGAAGCTTTCTTT
NA	TRBV10-3	TRBJ2-1	NA	CAISESTQGGNEQFF	TGTGCCATCAGTGAGTCGACTCAGGGTGGGAATGAGCAGTTCTTC
TRBD2	TRBV6-1	TRBJ2-3	NA	CAITSGGASTDTQYF	TGTGCCATCACTAGCGGGGGGGCTAGCACAGATACGCAGTATTTT
TRBD1	TRBV5-6	TRBJ1-3	NA	CASSTGTANTIYF	TGTGCCAGCAGCACCGGGACAGCAAACACCATATATTTT
TRBD2	TRBV7-2	TRBJ2-7	NA	CASSLAPSGRLDEQYF	TGTGCCAGCAGCTTAGCGCCCAGCGGGAGACTTGACGAGCAGTACTTC
NA	TRBV5-4	TRBJ1-6	NA	CASSLGGTGDSPLHF	TGTGCCAGCAGCTTGGGGGGGACCGGTGATTCACCCCTCCACTTT
TRBD2	TRBV7-2	TRBJ2-3	NA	CASSMRLAGTDTQYF	TGTGCCAGCAGCATGAGACTAGCGGGAACAGATACGCAGTATTTT
NA	TRBV11-3	TRBJ2-3	NA	CASSLDPVDTQYF	TGTGCCAGCAGCTTAGATCCTGTAGATACGCAGTATTTT
TRBD2	TRBV5-6	TRBJ2-2	NA	CASSLAGLATGELFF	TGTGCCAGCAGCTTGGCGGGACTAGCTACCGGGGAGCTGTTTTTT
NA	TRBV14	TRBJ2-7	NA	CASSRRDSYEQYF	TGTGCCAGCAGCCGTCGCGACTCCTACGAGCAGTACTTC
NA	TRBV7-6	TRBJ2-5	NA	CASSPGGGATQYF	TGTGCCAGCAGCCCAGGTGGGGGCGCGACCCAGTACTTC
NA	TRBV6-5	TRBJ1-1	NA	CASSPPGGFGTEAFF	TGTGCCAGCAGTCCCCCCGGGGGGTTTGGCACTGAAGCTTTCTTT
TRBD2	TRBV5-1	TRBJ2-5	NA	CASSLAGTSGSETQYF	TGCGCCAGCAGCTTGGCCGGGACTAGCGGGAGTGAGACCCAGTACTTC
TRBD1	TRBV7-2	TRBJ1-6	NA	CASSLAGRGLSPLHF	TGTGCCAGCAGCTTAGCTGGCAGGGGGCTTTCACCCCTCCACTTT
NA	TRBV11-1	TRBJ1-1	NA	CASSSRPTNTEAFF	TGTGCCAGCAGCTCACGTCCGACGAACACTGAAGCTTTCTTT
TRBD2	TRBV28	TRBJ2-1	NA	CASTTAGGHSNEQFF	TGTGCCAGCACCACAGCGGGGGGGCATTCCAATGAGCAGTTCTTC
NA	TRBV7-2	TRBJ1-3	NA	CASSFRQPGNTIYF	TGTGCCAGCAGCTTCAGACAACCTGGAAACACCATATATTTT
NA	TRBV5-1	TRBJ1-2	NA	CASSTQGFGYTF	TGCGCCAGCAGCACACAGGGTTTTGGCTACACCTTC